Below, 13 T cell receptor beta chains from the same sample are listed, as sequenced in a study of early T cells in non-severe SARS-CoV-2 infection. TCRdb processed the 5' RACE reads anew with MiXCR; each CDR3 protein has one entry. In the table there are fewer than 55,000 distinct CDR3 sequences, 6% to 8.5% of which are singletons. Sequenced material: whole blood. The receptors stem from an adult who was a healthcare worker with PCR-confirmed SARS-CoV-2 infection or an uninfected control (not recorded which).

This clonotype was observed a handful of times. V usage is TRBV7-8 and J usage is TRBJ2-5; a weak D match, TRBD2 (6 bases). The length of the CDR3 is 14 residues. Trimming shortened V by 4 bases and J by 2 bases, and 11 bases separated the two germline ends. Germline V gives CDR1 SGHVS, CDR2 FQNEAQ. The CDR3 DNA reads TGTGCCAGCAGCTCCCAGGGACTTCAAGAGACCCAGTACTTC. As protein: CASSSQGLQETQYF.

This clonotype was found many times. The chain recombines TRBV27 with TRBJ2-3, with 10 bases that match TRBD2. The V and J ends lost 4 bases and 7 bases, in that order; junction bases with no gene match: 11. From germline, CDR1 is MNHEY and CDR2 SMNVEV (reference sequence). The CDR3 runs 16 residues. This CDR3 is CASSSPQAGGPNTQYF. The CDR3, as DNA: TGTGCCAGCAGTTCACCCCAAGCGGGGGGGCCAAATACGCAGTATTTT.

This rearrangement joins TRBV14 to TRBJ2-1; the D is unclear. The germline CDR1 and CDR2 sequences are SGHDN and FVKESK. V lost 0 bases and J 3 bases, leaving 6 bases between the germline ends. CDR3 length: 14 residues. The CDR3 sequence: CASSQEQVYNEQFF. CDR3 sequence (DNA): TGTGCCAGCAGCCAAGAGCAAGTCTACAATGAGCAGTTCTTC.

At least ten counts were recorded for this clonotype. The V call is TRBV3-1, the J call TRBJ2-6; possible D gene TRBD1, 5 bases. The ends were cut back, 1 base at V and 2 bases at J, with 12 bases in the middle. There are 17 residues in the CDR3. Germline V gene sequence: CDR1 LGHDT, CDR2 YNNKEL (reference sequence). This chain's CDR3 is CASSQVGHLTGANVLTF. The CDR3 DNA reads TGTGCCAGCAGCCAAGTTGGACATCTAACTGGGGCCAACGTCCTGACTTTC.

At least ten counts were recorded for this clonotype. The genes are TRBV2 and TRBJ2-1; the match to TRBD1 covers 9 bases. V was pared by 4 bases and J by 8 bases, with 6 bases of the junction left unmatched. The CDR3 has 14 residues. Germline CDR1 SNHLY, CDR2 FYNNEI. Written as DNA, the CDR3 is TGTGCCAGCAGTGTCGACAGGGGGTGGGATGAGCAGTTCTTC. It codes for CASSVDRGWDEQFF.

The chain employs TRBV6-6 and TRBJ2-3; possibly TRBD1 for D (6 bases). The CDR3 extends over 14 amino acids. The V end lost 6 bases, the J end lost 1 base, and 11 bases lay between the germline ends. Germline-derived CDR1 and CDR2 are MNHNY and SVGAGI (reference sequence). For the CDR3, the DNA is TGTGCCAGCAGCAGGGGCACTGGCACAGATACGCAGTATTTT. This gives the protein CASSRGTGTDTQYF.

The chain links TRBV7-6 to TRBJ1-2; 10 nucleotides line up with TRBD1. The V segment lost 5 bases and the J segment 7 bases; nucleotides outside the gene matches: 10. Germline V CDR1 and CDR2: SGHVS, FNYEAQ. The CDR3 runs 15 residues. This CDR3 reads CASSPGTGDAGGYTF. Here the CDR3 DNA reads TGTGCCAGCAGCCCGGGGACAGGGGACGCGGGTGGCTACACCTTC.

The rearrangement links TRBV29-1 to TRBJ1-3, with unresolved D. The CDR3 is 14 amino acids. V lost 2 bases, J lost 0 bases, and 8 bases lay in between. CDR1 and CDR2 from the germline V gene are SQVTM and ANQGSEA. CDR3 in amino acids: CSVERGYSGNTIYF. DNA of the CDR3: TGCAGCGTTGAAAGAGGTTACTCTGGAAACACCATATATTTT.

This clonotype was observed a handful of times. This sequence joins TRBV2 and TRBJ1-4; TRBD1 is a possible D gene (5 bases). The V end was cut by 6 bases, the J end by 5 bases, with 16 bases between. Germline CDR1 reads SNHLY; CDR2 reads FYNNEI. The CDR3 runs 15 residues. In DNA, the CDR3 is TGTGCCAGCAGAGGCGGACGGGGCGGGAATGAAAAACTGTTTTTT. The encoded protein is CASRGGRGGNEKLFF.

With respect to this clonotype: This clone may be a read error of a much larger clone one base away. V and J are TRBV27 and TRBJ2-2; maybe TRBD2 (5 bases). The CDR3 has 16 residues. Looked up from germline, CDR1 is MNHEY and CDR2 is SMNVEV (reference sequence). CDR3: CASSFWQDANTGERFF. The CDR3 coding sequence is TGTGCCAGCAGTTTCTGGCAGGATGCGAACACCGGGGAGCGGTTTTTT.

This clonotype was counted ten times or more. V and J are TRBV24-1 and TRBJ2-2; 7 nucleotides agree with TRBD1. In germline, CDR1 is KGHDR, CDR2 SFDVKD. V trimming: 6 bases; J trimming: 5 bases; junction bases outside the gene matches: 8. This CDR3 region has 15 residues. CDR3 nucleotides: TGTGCCACCAGTCACAGGGGCAAGGGAACCGGGGAGCTGTTTTTT. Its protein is CATSHRGKGTGELFF.

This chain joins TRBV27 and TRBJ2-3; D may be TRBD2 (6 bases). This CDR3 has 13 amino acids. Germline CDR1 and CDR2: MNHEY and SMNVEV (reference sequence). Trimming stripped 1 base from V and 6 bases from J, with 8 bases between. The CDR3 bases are TGTGCCAGCAGTTTATTGGGGGGTGATACGCAGTATTTT. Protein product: CASSLLGGDTQYF.

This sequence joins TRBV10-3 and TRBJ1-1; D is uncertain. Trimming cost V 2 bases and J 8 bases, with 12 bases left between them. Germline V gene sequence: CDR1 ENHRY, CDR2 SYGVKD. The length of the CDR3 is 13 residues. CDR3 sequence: CAISEADPQEAFF. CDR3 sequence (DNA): TGTGCCATCAGTGAGGCGGACCCTCAGGAAGCTTTCTTT.